This T cell receptor (beta chain) was found in a study of stem cell transplantation in POMP-related autoinflammatory disease. Findings and limits, study-wide: A trend toward lower repertoire diversity and greater clonality appeared in every analyzed T-cell subset of PRAID patients.

About this clone: Its antigen is as yet unknown.

The ends lost 4 bases at V and 0 bases at J; junction bases unmatched: 5. The CDR3 extends over 16 amino acids. CDR1 is SGHNT, CDR2 YYREEE, per germline (reference sequence). Assay used: immunoSEQ multiplex PCR; TCRdb lists only in-frame clones, some missing. The sample carries tens of thousands of clones, roughly 91% recorded once. This sequence originates from a human patient with POMP-related autoinflammation and immune dysregulation (PRAID). Part of the T cell pool may stem from the graft donor. The chain uses TRBV5-4 and TRBJ2-1, with 9 bases aligning to TRBD2. The source material was CD4+ T cells from PBMCs, sampled after stem cell transplantation. The CDR3 sequence is CASSPDSGGSYNEQFF. CDR3 coding DNA: TGTGCCAGCAGCCCTGATAGCGGGGGCTCCTACAATGAGCAGTTCTTC.